The 32 T cell receptor beta chains in this list originate from one sample, sequenced in a study of blood T cells in healthy people across ages. PCR was performed a second time for roughly 7 to 12 cycles using a sample-barcoded 5' primer and a J-beta primer mix. Each CDR3 protein gets one entry after TCRdb re-called the 5' RACE reads with MiXCR. The sample includes fewer than 2,000,000 distinct CDR3 sequences, approximately 39% of them seen just once. Sequenced input: blood. These receptor sequences come from a human donor in good health.

The J gene is TRBJ2-7, the V gene TRBV2; a possible D gene is TRBD2 (5 bases). V was clipped by 8 bases and J by 3 bases, with 14 bases between them. This CDR3 region has 13 residues. Germline V gene data show CDR1 as SNHLY and CDR2 as FYNNEI. CDR3 bases: TGTGCCAGCGCATGGACGGGGAGCTACGAGCAGTACTTC. It specifies CASAWTGSYEQYF.

The genes are TRBV11-2 and TRBJ2-1; 9 bases agree with TRBD2. Germline CDR1 is SGHAT and CDR2 is FQNNGV. V lost 1 base to trimming and J lost 6 bases; unmatched junction nucleotides: 4. This CDR3 comprises 15 residues. CDR3 sequence (DNA): TGTGCCAGCAGCTTAGGACTAGCGGCGGTCAATGAGCAGTTCTTC. This encodes CASSLGLAAVNEQFF.

The chain employs TRBV20-1 and TRBJ2-3; 9 nucleotides match TRBD1. This CDR3 has 13 amino acids. The germline V gene has CDR1 DFQATT and CDR2 SNEGSKA (reference sequence). CDR3 DNA sequence: TGCAGCCCGGGACAGGGCCACACAGATACGCAGTATTTT. It is translated as CSPGQGHTDTQYF.

The chain carries TRBV7-8 and TRBJ2-7; TRBD2 matches at 9 bases. The V gene end was trimmed by 2 bases and the J gene end by 6 bases; junction bases not matched to a gene: 8. CDR1 SGHVS and CDR2 FQNEAQ come from the germline V gene. This CDR3 is 15 amino acids long. CDR3 protein: CASSLMASGVLEQYF. The CDR3 DNA is TGTGCCAGCAGCTTAATGGCTAGCGGGGTTCTCGAGCAGTACTTC.

CDR3 nucleotides: TGTGCCAGCAGTTTGACAGAGCCAAGCAATCAGCCCCAGCATTTT. Encoded protein: CASSLTEPSNQPQHF. The rearrangement uses TRBV12-3 or TRBV12-4 and TRBJ1-5, with D tentatively TRBD1 (5 bases). The CDR3 has 15 amino acids. V lost 3 bases and J 1 base, leaving 10 bases between the germline ends.

The V call is TRBV11-1, the J call TRBJ2-7; possible D gene TRBD1, 6 bases. The CDR3 runs to 13 residues. V was shortened by 5 bases and J by 7 bases, with 15 bases between the two germline ends. Germline loops: CDR1 SGHAT, CDR2 FQDESV (reference sequence). The CDR3: CASSLQTGWEQYF. The CDR3, as DNA: TGTGCCAGCAGCCTCCAGACAGGCTGGGAGCAGTACTTC.

Notes on this clonotype: At one end the junction does not follow the germline gene, possibly because of a read error. The chain couples TRBV20-1 to TRBJ1-2; D remains unclear. CDR3 size: 15 residues. In germline, CDR1 is DFQATT, CDR2 SNEGSKA (reference sequence). CDR3 DNA: TGCAGTGCTAGAGATAGGCGGACTACTAACTATGGCTGCACCTTC. Amino acids: CSARDRRTTNYGCTF.

V and J are TRBV5-1 and TRBJ2-1, with D unclear. Germline loops: CDR1 SGHRS, CDR2 YFSETQ. V was cut by 4 bases and J by 8 bases, with 13 bases left in between. This CDR3 is built from 13 residues. The chain's CDR3 is CASSLSQTYEQFF. For the CDR3, the DNA is TGCGCCAGCAGCCTCTCCCAAACATATGAGCAGTTCTTC.

V and J are TRBV6-2 or TRBV6-3 and TRBJ2-1; 10 positions match TRBD1. The ends lost 6 bases at V and 6 bases at J; junction bases unmatched: 5. Germline CDR1 and CDR2: MNHEY and SVGEGT. The CDR3 is made up of 14 amino acids. The CDR3 DNA follows: TGTGCCAGCAGGAATGGACAGGGGGTCAATGAGCAGTTCTTC. Protein sequence: CASRNGQGVNEQFF.

In DNA form, the CDR3 reads TGCGCCAGCAGCCAAGGGGACAGGGCGGGTCAGCCCCAGCATTTT. Protein: CASSQGDRAGQPQHF. The gene calls are TRBV4-1 and TRBJ1-5, with 9 bases matching TRBD1. The germline gives CDR1 MGHRA, CDR2 YSYEKL. The CDR3 runs to 15 residues. With 1 base clipped from V and 6 bases from J, the junction kept 4 bases outside the gene matches.

CDR3 residues: CASSPGWRGGSYEQYF. The DNA for the CDR3 is TGTGCCAGCAGCCCCGGGTGGAGGGGGGGGTCCTACGAGCAGTACTTC. The chain links TRBV7-2 to TRBJ2-7; tentatively, D is TRBD2 (7 bases). CDR1 SGHTA and CDR2 FQGNSA come from the germline V gene. The ends were cut back, 5 bases at V and 1 base at J, with 18 bases in the middle. The length of the CDR3 is 16 residues.

This clonotype was seen a few times. The J gene is TRBJ2-3, the V gene TRBV20-1; D gene ambiguous. Trimming removed 6 bases from V and 4 bases from J, with 11 bases in between. The germline CDR1 and CDR2 sequences are DFQATT and SNEGSKA (reference sequence). The CDR3 has 12 residues. CDR3 region: CSARLGADTQYF. DNA of the CDR3: TGCAGTGCGAGGCTAGGCGCAGATACGCAGTATTTT.

The chain's CDR3 is CASSGEAYTDTQYF. DNA of the CDR3: TGTGCCAGCAGTGGTGAAGCTTACACAGATACGCAGTATTTT. The chain is built from TRBV2 and TRBJ2-3; D is uncertain. The CDR3 runs to 14 residues. V was pared by 4 bases and J by 2 bases, with 10 bases between. Germline CDR1 SNHLY, CDR2 FYNNEI. The whole variable domain, filled in from reference TRBV2 and TRBJ2-3, reads EPEVTQTPSHQVTQMGQEVILRCVPISNHLYFYWYRQILGQKVEFLVSFYNNEISEKSEIFDDQFSVERPDGSNFTLKIRSTKLEDSAMYFCASSGEAYTDTQYFGPGTRLTVL.

This clonotype appeared a few times. The genes are TRBV12-3 or TRBV12-4 and TRBJ2-2; D possibly matches TRBD1 or TRBD2 (5 bases each). CDR3 size: 12 residues. Trimming took 7 bases from V and 8 from J, leaving 11 bases between them. CDR3 nucleotides: TGTGCCAGCAACTGGGGGTTGGGGGAGCTGTTTTTT. Translation gives CASNWGLGELFF.

This clonotype was observed a few times. The chain recombines TRBV25-1 with TRBJ2-1; D not resolved. This CDR3 is built from 14 residues. Germline V lookup: CDR1 MGHDK, CDR2 SYGVNS. V gave up 4 bases and J gave up 8 bases, with 15 bases separating them. For the CDR3, the DNA is TGTGCCAGCAGTGCGATCGTCGCAGCTGATGAGCAGTTCTTC. Its protein is CASSAIVAADEQFF.

This clonotype has a single count. One junction end does not reproduce the germline sequence, and a read error may be involved. The CDR3 spells CSARVPVWSYNSPFHF. Here the CDR3 DNA reads TGCAGTGCTAGAGTACCGGTCTGGTCCTATAATTCACCCTTCCACTTT. The V gene is TRBV20-1, the J gene TRBJ1-6; unclear D gene. From germline, CDR1 is DFQATT and CDR2 SNEGSKA (reference sequence). This CDR3 is built from 16 residues.

This clonotype was counted only a few times. V usage is TRBV7-9 and J usage is TRBJ2-3, with D possibly matching TRBD2 (6 bases). Germline assignment: CDR1 SEHNR and CDR2 FQNEAQ (reference sequence). The V end lost 5 bases, the J end lost 3 bases, and 15 bases lay between the germline ends. This CDR3 comprises 15 residues. The CDR3, as DNA: TGTGCCAGCAGCATCCGGTTGGGGGGAACAGATACGCAGTATTTT. Translating gives CASSIRLGGTDTQYF.

This clonotype was counted a few times. The rearrangement links TRBV7-8 to TRBJ2-3, with 9 bases matching TRBD2. The V gene's germline CDR1 is SGHVS and CDR2 FQNEAQ. This CDR3 is built from 18 residues. Trimming took 4 bases from V and 2 from J; bases not matched to a gene: 13. The CDR3 loop is CASSSPGLAFVNTDTQYF. CDR3 bases: TGTGCCAGCAGCTCCCCGGGACTAGCATTTGTTAACACAGATACGCAGTATTTT.

This chain uses TRBV20-1 with TRBJ2-1, with D perhaps matching TRBD1 (5 bases). V was trimmed by 5 bases and J by 7 bases, leaving 12 bases between them. Per germline, CDR1 DFQATT and CDR2 SNEGSKA (reference sequence). The CDR3 runs 12 residues. The CDR3 nucleotides read TGCAGTGCTCCGCAGGGTCGTAATGAGCAGTTCTTC. Residues: CSAPQGRNEQFF.

This clonotype was seen a few times. V and J are TRBV6-6 and TRBJ2-5; D is ambiguous. Trimming removed 2 bases from V and 10 bases from J, with 11 bases in between. This CDR3 spans 12 amino acids. The germline V gene encodes CDR1 MNHNY and CDR2 SVGAGI (reference sequence). The CDR3 coding sequence is TGTGCCAGCAGTTACGAGTTAGTGGACCAGTACTTC. Residues: CASSYELVDQYF.

The rearrangement links TRBV20-1 to TRBJ2-7, with D possibly being TRBD1 (6 bases). The germline V gene encodes CDR1 DFQATT and CDR2 SNEGSKA (reference sequence). The length of the CDR3 is 13 residues. As DNA, the CDR3 is TGCAGAGCATCCACAGGGTCTTCCTACGAGCAGTACTTC. This codes for CRASTGSSYEQYF.

The V gene is TRBV7-9, the J gene TRBJ1-2; no clear D. V was shortened by 7 bases and J by 3 bases, with 24 bases between the two germline ends. CDR1 SEHNR and CDR2 FQNEAQ come from the germline V gene (reference sequence). The CDR3 spans 17 residues. The CDR3 sequence: CASTGVVEPQAHYGYTF. CDR3 DNA sequence: TGTGCCAGCACCGGAGTGGTAGAGCCTCAAGCCCACTATGGCTACACCTTC.

This clonotype was recorded a few times. The V gene is TRBV7-3, the J gene TRBJ2-1; the D call may be TRBD1 or TRBD2 (5 bases each). Germline CDR1 SGHTA, CDR2 FQGTGA. The CDR3 totals 12 residues. The germline V and J ends were trimmed by 0 bases and 15 bases, with 12 bases remaining between them. Written as DNA, the CDR3 is TGTGCCAGCAGCTTAACCCCGGGACGACTGTTCTTC. Protein sequence: CASSLTPGRLFF. Together with reference TRBV7-3 and TRBJ2-1, the CDR3 gives the full variable domain: GAGVSQTPSNKVTEKGKYVELRCDPISGHTALYWYRQSLGQGPEFLIYFQGTGAADDSGLPNDRFFAVRPEGSVSTLKIQRTERGDSAVYLCASSLTPGRLFFGPGTRLTVL.

This clonotype was detected a few times. The V and J genes are TRBV6-2 or TRBV6-3 and TRBJ2-7, with 8 bases aligning to TRBD2. V lost 6 bases to trimming and J lost 5 bases; unmatched junction nucleotides: 12. The CDR3 is 15 residues long. Germline CDR1 MNHEY, CDR2 SVGEGT. The CDR3 region is CASSPSLSGSNEQYF. Here the CDR3 DNA reads TGTGCCAGCAGCCCCTCTCTCAGCGGGAGTAACGAGCAGTACTTC.

The V gene is TRBV7-9, the J gene TRBJ1-4, with D possibly being TRBD1 (6 bases). CDR1 and CDR2 from the germline V gene are SEHNR and FQNEAQ (reference sequence). There are 14 residues in the CDR3. V shed 4 bases and J shed 6 bases, with 12 bases lying between them. CDR3 DNA sequence: TGTGCCAGCAGCTCCGGGGGCCTTGATGAAAAACTGTTTTTT. It yields the protein CASSSGGLDEKLFF.

In DNA, the CDR3 is TGCGCCAGCAGCTTATATGCAGGGCGGGCAGAGACCCAGTACTTC. This sequence encodes CASSLYAGRAETQYF. V usage is TRBV5-1 and J usage is TRBJ2-5; D may be TRBD1 or TRBD2 (5 bases each). The CDR3 totals 15 residues. V was shortened by 2 bases and J by 4 bases, with 15 bases between the two germline ends. Germline CDR1 reads SGHRS; CDR2 reads YFSETQ. Complete variable domain (other parts from reference TRBV5-1 and TRBJ2-5): KAGVTQTPRYLIKTRGQQVTLSCSPISGHRSVSWYQQTPGQGLQFLFEYFSETQRNKGNFPGRFSGRQFSNSRSEMNVSTLELGDSALYLCASSLYAGRAETQYFGPGTRLLVL.

The rearrangement uses TRBV12-3 or TRBV12-4 and TRBJ2-7, with 8 bases that match TRBD2. J gave up 7 bases and V 7 bases, and 12 bases lay outside the gene matches. This CDR3 region has 14 residues. The CDR3 loop is CASNIPRLAYEQYF. CDR3 sequence (DNA): TGTGCCAGCAATATACCGAGACTAGCGTATGAGCAGTACTTC.

The genes are TRBV7-2 and TRBJ2-3, with D maybe TRBD2 (5 bases). The germline V gene encodes CDR1 SGHTA and CDR2 FQGNSA. The CDR3 runs 15 residues. V lost 5 bases and J lost 2, with 14 bases in between. DNA of the CDR3: TGTGCCAGCAGCCCAGGTCGGGGTTACACAGATACGCAGTATTTT. Protein: CASSPGRGYTDTQYF.

The chain couples TRBV28 to TRBJ2-6; D might be TRBD1 (6 bases). V lost 5 bases and J lost 0, with 14 bases in between. This CDR3 is built from 17 residues. Germline V lookup: CDR1 MDHEN, CDR2 SYDVKM. The CDR3 nucleotides are TGTGCCAGCAGTATGGACAGCCGTACCTCTGGGGCCAACGTCCTGACTTTC. Amino acids: CASSMDSRTSGANVLTF.

The CDR3 DNA reads as TGTGCCAGCAGTTTAGCGGGTTTAGGGAACTATGGCTACACCTTC. Translating it yields CASSLAGLGNYGYTF. V and J are TRBV27 and TRBJ1-2, with D uncertain. Trimming took off 2 bases at V and 2 bases at J, with 12 bases between the two ends. The CDR3 length is 15 residues. Germline loops: CDR1 MNHEY, CDR2 SMNVEV (reference sequence).

This chain connects TRBV7-8 to TRBJ2-3; unclear D gene. Germline values: CDR1 SGHVS, CDR2 FQNEAQ. CDR3 size: 16 residues. Trimming shortened V by 5 bases and J by 2 bases, and 17 bases separated the two germline ends. The CDR3 nucleotides are TGTGCCAGCAGCGGTCCCGGGCCCTCGTCCACAGATACGCAGTATTTT. It codes for CASSGPGPSSTDTQYF.

The chain couples TRBV7-9 to TRBJ2-1; D is possibly TRBD2 (5 bases). V lost 5 bases, J lost 10 bases, and 21 bases lay in between. Per the germline V gene, CDR1 is SEHNR and CDR2 is FQNEAQ (reference sequence). The CDR3 spans 15 residues. The CDR3 sequence is CASSPPDLAPGEQFF. CDR3 sequence (DNA): TGTGCCAGCAGCCCCCCGGACCTCGCCCCGGGGGAGCAGTTCTTC.